The rows below give T cell receptor beta chains drawn from one sample of a study of blood T cell repertoires in COVID-19. Profiled with immunoSEQ multiplex PCR; TCRdb holds only in-frame clones, not every one. The sample consists of fewer than 500,000 clones, 75% to 90% of them appearing once. Sequencing was performed on peripheral blood. Source of these receptors: a woman aged 25 to 39 with acute or convalescent COVID-19. Each CDR3 is given with its conserved first and last residue. D genes are given only for firm matches. Some rows have no size entry. The others give once, few or many, or a class for an expanded clone.

j_gene,v_gene,d_gene,abundance,CDR3aa,CDR3nt
TRBJ2-7,TRBV10-3,TRBD1,-,CAISESRAGGEQYF,TGTGCCATCAGTGAGTCTAGGGCAGGGGGCGAGCAGTACTTC
TRBJ2-1,TRBV7-2,TRBD2,-,CASSPRGTREFF,TGTGCCAGCAGCCCCAGAGGGACTAGGGAGTTCTTC
TRBJ2-6,TRBV3-1/TRBV3-2,-,-,CASSHVIGAAGANVLTF,TGTGCCAGCAGCCACGTAATCGGTGCGGCTGGGGCCAACGTCCTGACTTTC
TRBJ1-1,TRBV20-1,-,-,CSASDGEAFF,TGCAGTGCTAGTGACGGTGAAGCTTTCTTT
TRBJ2-7,TRBV27,-,-,CASSLKGAYEQYF,TGTGCCAGCAGTTTAAAGGGGGCCTACGAGCAGTACTTC
TRBJ2-3,TRBV4-1,-,-,CASSQVVGSTDTQYF,TGCGCCAGCAGCCAAGTGGTCGGGAGCACAGATACGCAGTATTTT
TRBJ1-1,TRBV28,-,-,CASSWGTSNTEAFF,TGTGCCAGCAGTTGGGGCACCTCGAACACTGAAGCTTTCTTT
TRBJ1-1,TRBV5-5,-,-,CASSVPRGGWTEAFF,TGTGCCAGCAGCGTACCAAGGGGGGGCTGGACTGAAGCTTTCTTT
TRBJ1-1,TRBV11-2,-,-,CASSPPGTSELVGAFF,TGTGCCAGCAGCCCACCCGGGACATCAGAATTGGTTGGAGCTTTCTTT
TRBJ2-2,TRBV3-1/TRBV3-2,TRBD2,-,CASSQDQLAGRTGELFF,TGTGCCAGCAGCCAAGATCAACTAGCGGGGCGCACCGGGGAGCTGTTTTTT
TRBJ1-1,TRBV6-2/TRBV6-3,-,-,CASSYSGRAAEAFF,TGTGCCAGCAGTTACTCAGGCAGGGCTGCTGAAGCTTTCTTT
TRBJ2-1,TRBV3-1/TRBV3-2,TRBD2,-,CASRPPGGGANEQFF,TGTGCCAGCAGACCCCCGGGCGGGGGGGCCAATGAGCAGTTCTTC
TRBJ2-2,TRBV2,TRBD1,-,CASSEDRENTGELFF,TGTGCCAGCAGTGAGGACAGGGAGAACACCGGGGAGCTGTTTTTT
TRBJ1-4,TRBV6-5,TRBD1,-,CASMRQGAGEKLFF,TGTGCCAGCATGCGACAGGGGGCGGGTGAAAAACTGTTTTTT
TRBJ2-7,TRBV4-1,-,-,CASSQQQGIGYEQYF,TGCGCCAGCAGCCAACAACAGGGTATAGGGTACGAGCAGTACTTC
TRBJ2-1,TRBV3-1/TRBV3-2,-,-,CASSQFRGYNEQFF,TGTGCCAGCAGCCAATTCCGGGGGTACAATGAGCAGTTCTTC
TRBJ1-3,TRBV7-9,-,-,CASSLDRISGNTIYF,TGTGCCAGCAGCTTAGACAGAATTTCTGGAAACACCATATATTTT
TRBJ1-2,TRBV10-3,-,-,CAISESVGVGYTF,TGTGCCATCAGTGAGTCGGTAGGAGTCGGCTACACCTTC
TRBJ1-4,TRBV2,-,-,CASNPRRDEKLFF,TGTGCCAGCAACCCAAGGCGGGATGAAAAACTGTTTTTT
TRBJ2-7,TRBV28,TRBD2,-,CASSAPSGVDEQYF,TGTGCCAGCAGTGCTCCTAGCGGGGTCGACGAGCAGTACTTC
TRBJ1-6,TRBV7-9,TRBD1,-,CASSLGTANSPLHF,TGTGCCAGCAGCCTCGGGACAGCCAATTCACCCCTCCACTTT
TRBJ2-1,TRBV18,TRBD1,-,CASSPPFRDRGEVNTEFF,TGTGCCAGCTCACCACCGTTTCGGGACAGGGGTGAGGTTAACACAGAGTTCTTC
TRBJ1-4,TRBV4-1,TRBD1,-,CASSQYTTGTGDEKLFF,TGCGCCAGCAGCCAGTATACTACCGGGACAGGGGATGAAAAACTGTTTTTT
TRBJ1-1,TRBV29-1,TRBD1,-,CSVELTGGTEAFF,TGCAGCGTTGAACTGACAGGGGGCACTGAAGCTTTCTTT
TRBJ2-1,TRBV27,-,-,CASRWGEFYNEQFF,TGTGCCAGCAGATGGGGGGAGTTCTACAATGAGCAGTTCTTC
TRBJ1-2,TRBV28,-,-,CASSLKGQWYGYTF,TGTGCCAGCAGTTTAAAAGGACAGTGGTATGGCTACACCTTC
TRBJ1-2,TRBV6-6,TRBD1,-,CASSSLTGGYGYTF,TGTGCCAGCAGTTCCCTGACAGGGGGCTATGGCTACACCTTC
TRBJ1-2,TRBV19,TRBD1,-,CASSIVQGARGYTF,TGTGCCAGTAGTATAGTACAGGGGGCGAGAGGCTACACCTTC
TRBJ1-3,TRBV12-5,TRBD1,-,CASGGTAGNTIYF,TGTGCTAGTGGTGGGACAGCTGGAAACACCATATATTTT
TRBJ1-5,TRBV6-1,-,once,CASSERGANVKRFLQPQHF,TGTGCCAGCAGTGAACGGGGGGCGAATGTTAAACGTTTTCTTCAGCCCCAGCATTTT
TRBJ2-7,TRBV3-1/TRBV3-2,-,once,CASSAGPLYEQYF,TGTGCCAGCAGCGCGGGACCGCTCTACGAGCAGTACTTC
TRBJ2-2,TRBV10-3,TRBD2,-,CATRTSGGTTGELFF,TGTGCCACACGAACTAGCGGGGGCACCACCGGGGAGCTGTTTTTT
TRBJ2-7,TRBV7-8,TRBD1,few,CASSRETGSSYEQYF,TGTGCCAGCAGCAGAGAGACAGGGAGCTCCTACGAGCAGTACTTC
TRBJ1-1,TRBV29-1,-,-,CSVEVVRWTTEAFF,TGCAGCGTTGAAGTGGTCCGATGGACTACTGAAGCTTTCTTT
TRBJ2-7,TRBV6-6,-,-,CASRGGDMSYEQYF,TGTGCCAGCAGGGGGGGGGACATGTCCTACGAGCAGTACTTC
TRBJ2-5,TRBV24-1,-,-,CATSDRESQETQYF,TGTGCCACCAGTGATCGAGAGTCCCAAGAGACCCAGTACTTC
TRBJ2-7,TRBV7-9,-,-,CASSQDFYEQYF,TGTGCCAGCAGCCAGGACTTCTACGAGCAGTACTTC
TRBJ1-2,TRBV7-9,-,-,CASSSVTGLQFSGYTF,TGTGCCAGCAGCTCTGTCACAGGGTTACAATTTAGTGGCTACACCTTC
TRBJ2-7,TRBV11-2,TRBD2,-,CASSWTSGGAYEQYF,TGTGCCAGCAGCTGGACTAGCGGGGGGGCCTACGAGCAGTACTTC
TRBJ2-7,TRBV25-1,TRBD2,-,CASSGYSGGVSSEQYF,TGTGCCAGCAGTGGATATAGCGGGGGGGTAAGCAGCGAGCAGTACTTC
TRBJ2-6,TRBV6-5,TRBD1,-,CASGTGVPGANVLTF,TGTGCCAGCGGGACAGGGGTTCCTGGGGCCAACGTCCTGACTTTC
TRBJ2-7,TRBV4-1,TRBD1,-,CASSLRTGTYEQYF,TGCGCCAGCAGCTTAAGGACAGGGACCTACGAGCAGTACTTC